A selection of T cell receptor beta chains follows, all from one sample in a study of T cells after yellow fever vaccination. One entry per CDR3 protein results from TCRdb running MiXCR on the 5' RACE reads. This table has about 320,000 distinct CDR3 sequences, around 10% appearing once. This specimen consisted of CD4+ T cells sorted from PBMCs, obtained 45 days after the yellow fever booster vaccination. These receptors all stem from a young man who received the YFV17D yellow fever vaccine. Each CDR3 is given with its conserved first and last residue. D genes are given only for firm matches. Part of the rows lack a size; the others show once, few, many or a class for expanded clones.

>NA|TRBJ2-3|many|TRBV7-2
TGTGCCAGCAGCTTAGATCACAGGCTAGCGTATTTT
CASSLDHRLAYF
>NA|TRBJ2-3|few|TRBV9
TGTGCCAGCGAGCGGTTGGACGATACGCAGTATTTT
CASERLDDTQYF
>NA|TRBJ1-2|few|TRBV7-9
TGTGCCAGCGCGAAGGGGGGATCGCAGGGCTACACCTTC
CASAKGGSQGYTF
>TRBD1|TRBJ2-2|many|TRBV7-2
TGTGCCAGTACCAAGACAGGGGGCTGGACCGGGGAGCTGTTTTTT
CASTKTGGWTGELFF
>NA|TRBJ2-5|many|TRBV29-1
TGCAGCATCTTGACAGAACCAGAGACCCAGTACTTC
CSILTEPETQYF
>NA|TRBJ2-5|few|TRBV7-2
TGTGCCAGCAGCCCCTGGGGGGGCCCAGGGGAGACCCAGTACTTC
CASSPWGGPGETQYF
>NA|TRBJ2-7|few|TRBV10-2
TGCGCCAGCGGAGGGGATTACCAGCTTGGGTATTACTTC
CASGGDYQLGYYF
>TRBD2|TRBJ2-3|few|TRBV7-2
TGTGCCAGCAGCTTTAGGGTAGCGGGGTCAGATACGCAGTATTTT
CASSFRVAGSDTQYF
>NA|TRBJ2-7|NA|TRBV21-1
TGTGCCAGCAGCACCCTGGCGAGCTCCTACGAGCAGTACTTC
CASSTLASSYEQYF
>NA|TRBJ2-1|many|TRBV5-5
TGTGCCAGCAGCTTTTTGGGGCCTAGTAATGAGCAGTTCTTC
CASSFLGPSNEQFF
>TRBD2|TRBJ2-5|NA|TRBV4-1
TGCGCCAGCAGCCAAGCGAGAATAGCGGGGGGTTACCAAGAGACCCAGTACTTC
CASSQARIAGGYQETQYF
>NA|TRBJ2-1|few|TRBV27
TGTGCCAGCAGTTTTGGCCCACATCCCAATGAGCAGTTCTTC
CASSFGPHPNEQFF
>NA|TRBJ1-6|few|TRBV6-1
TGTGCCAGCAGTGATCTAGACCTATCACCCCTCCACTTT
CASSDLDLSPLHF
>TRBD2|TRBJ2-5|few|TRBV4-1
TGCGCCAGCAGCCACCACGGACTAGCGGGGGTAGAGACCCAGTACTTC
CASSHHGLAGVETQYF
>TRBD2|TRBJ2-5|NA|TRBV20-1
TGCAGTGCTCTTAGCGGGGTACAAGAGACCCAGTACTTC
CSALSGVQETQYF
>NA|TRBJ1-1|many|TRBV5-1
TGCGCCAGCAGCTTGGGAGGGAGGAACACTGAAGCTTTCTTT
CASSLGGRNTEAFF
>NA|TRBJ2-1|NA|TRBV6-6
TGTGCCAGCAGTTTTGGAGAAAATGAGCAGTTCTTC
CASSFGENEQFF
>NA|TRBJ2-1|few|TRBV2
TGTGCCAGCAGTGAAGCGCAGGGGACAGAGCAGTTCTTC
CASSEAQGTEQFF
>NA|TRBJ1-5|NA|TRBV6-2/TRBV6-3
TGTGCCAGCAGTATCCCCACAGGGATGAATCAGCCCCAGCATTTT
CASSIPTGMNQPQHF
>TRBD1|TRBJ2-7|NA|TRBV5-1
TGCGCCGGGGGACAGGGGGCAAGCTACGAGCAGTACTTC
CAGGQGASYEQYF
>NA|TRBJ2-2|NA|TRBV2
TGTGCCAGCAGTGAAGTTCCCACCGGGGAGCTGTTTTTT
CASSEVPTGELFF
>TRBD1|TRBJ1-1|NA|TRBV4-3
TGCGCCAGCAGCCGCATCGGGACAGCCCACACTGAAGCTTTCTTT
CASSRIGTAHTEAFF
>TRBD1|TRBJ1-6|few|TRBV27
TGTGCCAGCAGTGGAGGGACAGGATGGAGCTCCTATAATTCACCCCTCCACTTT
CASSGGTGWSSYNSPLHF
>NA|TRBJ1-6|NA|TRBV4-2
TGTGCCAGCAGCCAAGATCGACAGGACAGTTCACCCCTCCACTTT
CASSQDRQDSSPLHF
>TRBD2|TRBJ2-1|few|TRBV2
TGTGCCAGCAGACAAGGCGGGGGACTAGCGGGGGTGGGGCAGTTCTTC
CASRQGGGLAGVGQFF
>NA|TRBJ1-2|NA|TRBV6-5
TGTGCCAGCAGGAACTCTAGGGGCTACACCTTC
CASRNSRGYTF